A selection of T cell receptor beta chains follows, all from one sample in a study of CD8+CD57+ T cells in acquired aplastic anemia. From the reads, TCRdb called clonotypes with MiXCR, one entry per CDR3 protein. In the table there are roughly 180,000 distinct CDR3 sequences, around 50% of which are singletons. The source material was sorted CD4+, CD8+, or CD8+CD57+ T cells (not recorded which) from PBMCs. All receptors derive from a human donor with aplastic anemia. Both conserved end residues are part of each CDR3. A D gene is named only where the DNA matches it firmly. Rows give clone size only sometimes, using once, few, many, or a class for an expanded clone.

j_call | clone_size | v_call | d_call | cdr3_length | cdr3_nt | cdr3_aa
TRBJ1-1 | many | TRBV5-1 | . | 14 | TGCGCCAGCAGTCAGGCTCTAGGGTACACTGAAGCTTTCTTT | CASSQALGYTEAFF
TRBJ2-5 | . | TRBV7-9 | . | 13 | TGTGCCAGCAGCTTAGGATTCCAAGAGACCCAGTACTTC | CASSLGFQETQYF
TRBJ1-1 | many | TRBV9 | TRBD1 | 15 | TGTGCCAGCAGCGTGGACAGGGGGCTAAACACTGAAGCTTTCTTT | CASSVDRGLNTEAFF
TRBJ2-7 | . | TRBV7-9 | . | 14 | TGTGCCAGCAGTCCTAAGACAGGAATCTACGAGCAGTACTTC | CASSPKTGIYEQYF
TRBJ2-7 | few | TRBV6-5 | TRBD1 | 16 | TGTGCCAGCAGTTCACAGGGGGCAGGGCATCTCTACGAGCAGTACTTC | CASSSQGAGHLYEQYF
TRBJ2-7 | . | TRBV10-3 | . | 15 | TGTGCCATCAGTGGGTCGGGGCCAGGAACCTACGAGCAGTACTTC | CAISGSGPGTYEQYF
TRBJ2-3 | . | TRBV19 | TRBD2 | 17 | TGTGCCAGTAGTGTCCCTAGCGGGGGGGCCGGGACAGATACGCAGTATTTT | CASSVPSGGAGTDTQYF
TRBJ1-1 | . | TRBV7-3 | TRBD1 | 14 | TGTGCCAGCAGTTCGACAGGGGGTCTCACTGAAGCTTTCTTT | CASSSTGGLTEAFF
TRBJ2-1 | . | TRBV19 | TRBD1 | 13 | TGTGCCAGTAGTATACCCGGACAGGGTGTGTGGTTCTTC | CASSIPGQGVWFF
TRBJ2-7 | . | TRBV20-1 | . | 13 | TGCAGTGCTATCACAGTCACCTCCTACGAGCAGTACTTC | CSAITVTSYEQYF
TRBJ2-5 | many | TRBV6-1 | . | 13 | TGTGCCAGCAGTGAACGATCGCCTACGTCCCAGTACTTC | CASSERSPTSQYF
TRBJ2-1 | . | TRBV6-2/TRBV6-3 | . | 13 | TGTGCCAGCAGTTACCGCCGGGACAATGAGCAGTTCTTC | CASSYRRDNEQFF
TRBJ1-2 | few | TRBV20-1 | TRBD1 | 14 | TGCAGTGCTAGAGCGTGGGGACAGGGTGATGGCTACACCTTC | CSARAWGQGDGYTF
TRBJ2-1 | . | TRBV10-1 | TRBD1 | 14 | TGCGCCAGCAGTGACCAGACAGGGAACAATGAGCAGTTCTTC | CASSDQTGNNEQFF
TRBJ1-6 | few | TRBV27 | TRBD1 | 19 | TGTGCCAGCAGTGATACTCCTAGGGGGCGCAACCGTTGGGACTCACCCCTCCACTTT | CASSDTPRGRNRWDSPLHF
TRBJ2-2 | . | TRBV15 | TRBD2 | 15 | TGTGCCACCAGCAACTGGACTAGCGGGATAGGGGAGCTGTTTTTT | CATSNWTSGIGELFF
TRBJ2-7 | . | TRBV10-3 | . | 12 | TGTGCCATCAGTGTGGCCGGCTACGAGCAGTACTTC | CAISVAGYEQYF
TRBJ1-6 | many | TRBV5-1 | . | 16 | TGCGCCAGCAGCTTGGAGGGAGGGAAGTTTAATTCACCCCTCCACTTT | CASSLEGGKFNSPLHF
TRBJ2-5 | many | TRBV2 | . | 13 | TGTGCCAGCAGTGTAGGGGGATCGGAGACCCAGTACTTC | CASSVGGSETQYF
TRBJ2-7 | many | TRBV6-1 | . | 13 | TGTGCCAGCGACCGAAGTGCGACCTACGAGCAGTACTTC | CASDRSATYEQYF
TRBJ1-1 | . | TRBV20-1 | . | 14 | TGCAGTGCTAAGGTCCCGAGTAGGACGACTGAAGCTTTCTTT | CSAKVPSRTTEAFF
TRBJ2-1 | many | TRBV24-1 | . | 17 | TGTGCCACCAGTGAAACCCCGAGCGGGTTTCGCCACAATGAGCAGTTCTTC | CATSETPSGFRHNEQFF
TRBJ2-3 | many | TRBV5-1 | . | 15 | TGCGCCAGCAGCTTGGAAGGACTAGGGGGGGATACGCAGTATTTT | CASSLEGLGGDTQYF
TRBJ2-7 | . | TRBV7-9 | . | 13 | TGTGCCAGTAGTATGGGCCCCGGGTACGAGCAGTACTTC | CASSMGPGYEQYF
TRBJ1-6 | many | TRBV19 | . | 15 | TGTGCCAGTAGTATATGGGAGGGCGTTAATTCACCCCTCCACTTT | CASSIWEGVNSPLHF
TRBJ1-3 | many | TRBV4-1 | . | 15 | TGCGCCAGCAGCCAAGACGCCCTCTCTGGAAACACCATATATTTT | CASSQDALSGNTIYF
TRBJ2-7 | . | TRBV18 | . | 12 | TGTGCCAGCTCACCAAAGTCGGGGAAGCAGTACTTC | CASSPKSGKQYF
TRBJ2-7 | many | TRBV7-8 | . | 14 | TGTGCCAGCAGCTTGGGGCAGCTTCTCTACGAGCAGTACTTC | CASSLGQLLYEQYF
TRBJ1-1 | once | TRBV19 | . | 14 | TGTGCCAGTAGTATCTGGGCTCTCGGCACTGAAGCTTTCTTT | CASSIWALGTEAFF
TRBJ1-2 | once | TRBV29-1 | . | 11 | TGCAGCGTTAGACCGGGCTATGGCTACACCTTC | CSVRPGYGYTF
TRBJ2-7 | . | TRBV27 | . | 16 | TGTGCCACCCTCAGTGGGAAGTCAGTTCGCCCCTCGGAGCAGTACTTC | CATLSGKSVRPSEQYF
TRBJ2-5 | . | TRBV2 | . | 14 | TGTGCCAGCAGCGAACAGGGGGGGGAGGAGACCCAGTACTTC | CASSEQGGEETQYF
TRBJ1-1 | few | TRBV7-9 | . | 13 | TGTGCCAGCAGCTTATCGGCCCTTCCCGAAGCTTTCTTT | CASSLSALPEAFF
TRBJ2-6 | . | TRBV7-6 | TRBD1 | 16 | TGTGCCAGCAGCTCTAGGACAGGCTCTGGGGCCAACGTCCTGACTTTC | CASSSRTGSGANVLTF
TRBJ2-1 | few | TRBV11-2 | . | 12 | TGTGCCAGCAGTCCAAACTACAATGAGCAGTTCTTC | CASSPNYNEQFF
TRBJ2-1 | . | TRBV29-1 | . | 10 | TGCAGCGCCGTTTACAATGAGCAGTTCTTC | CSAVYNEQFF
TRBJ2-7 | few | TRBV12-3/TRBV12-4 | TRBD2 | 14 | TGTGCCAGCAACCCCGGGGGGGGGTCCTACGAGCAGTACTTC | CASNPGGGSYEQYF
TRBJ1-4 | few | TRBV5-1 | . | 14 | TGCGCCAGCAGTAATGTGGGAGGGAATGAAAAACTGTTTTTT | CASSNVGGNEKLFF
TRBJ2-4 | . | TRBV20-1 | . | 16 | TGCAGTGCTAGTGATACGGGGGGCGTAAGCAAAAACATTCAGTACTTC | CSASDTGGVSKNIQYF
TRBJ2-1 | . | TRBV7-7 | . | 15 | TGTGCTAGCAGCTTAGCTCCGGGAATGACCAATGAGCAGTTCTTC | CASSLAPGMTNEQFF
TRBJ2-7 | . | TRBV10-3 | . | 12 | TGTGCCATCAGTGGACAGTTATACGAGCAGTACTTC | CAISGQLYEQYF
TRBJ2-3 | . | TRBV3-1 | TRBD2 | 17 | TGTGCCAGCAGCCAAAACCGACTAGCGAGTTTCACAGATACGCAGTATTTT | CASSQNRLASFTDTQYF
TRBJ1-2 | medium-sized | TRBV29-1 | TRBD1 | 14 | TGCAGCGTTCCCTCGGGACAGGGTAACTATGGCTACACCTTC | CSVPSGQGNYGYTF
TRBJ1-6 | few | TRBV20-1 | TRBD1 | 14 | TGCAGTGCTAGTATGGGACAGTATAATTCACCCCTCCACTTT | CSASMGQYNSPLHF